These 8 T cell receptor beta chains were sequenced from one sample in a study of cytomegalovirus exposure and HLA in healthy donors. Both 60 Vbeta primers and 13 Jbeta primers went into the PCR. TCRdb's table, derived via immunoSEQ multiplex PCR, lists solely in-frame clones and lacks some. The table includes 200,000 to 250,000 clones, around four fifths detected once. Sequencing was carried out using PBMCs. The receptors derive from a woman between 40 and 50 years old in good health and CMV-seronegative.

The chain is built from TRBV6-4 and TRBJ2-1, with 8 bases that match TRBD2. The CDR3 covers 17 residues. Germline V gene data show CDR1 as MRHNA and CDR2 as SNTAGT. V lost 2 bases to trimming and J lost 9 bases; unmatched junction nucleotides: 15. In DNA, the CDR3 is TGTGCCAGCAGTGACAGGACGGGAGGGACCGGTGTTTGTGAGCAGTTCTTC. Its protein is CASSDRTGGTGVCEQFF.

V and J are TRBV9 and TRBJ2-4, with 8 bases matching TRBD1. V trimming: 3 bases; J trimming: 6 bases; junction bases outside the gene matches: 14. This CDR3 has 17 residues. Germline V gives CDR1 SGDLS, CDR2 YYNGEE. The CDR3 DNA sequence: TGTGCCAGCAGCGACCCGGGACAGGAAACTTATGGAAACATTCAGTACTTC. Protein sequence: CASSDPGQETYGNIQYF.

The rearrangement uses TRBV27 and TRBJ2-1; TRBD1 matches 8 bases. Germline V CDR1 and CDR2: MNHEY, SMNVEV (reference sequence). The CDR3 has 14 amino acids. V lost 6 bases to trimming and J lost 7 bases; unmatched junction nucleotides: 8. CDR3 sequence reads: CASSVQGGRNEQFF. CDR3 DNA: TGTGCCAGCAGCGTACAGGGGGGACGTAATGAGCAGTTCTTC.

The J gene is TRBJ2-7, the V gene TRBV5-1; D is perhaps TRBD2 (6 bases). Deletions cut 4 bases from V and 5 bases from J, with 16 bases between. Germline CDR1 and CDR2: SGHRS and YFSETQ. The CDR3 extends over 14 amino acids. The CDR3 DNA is TGCGCCAGCAGCGCCGGGACTCACGCTAACGAGCAGTACTTC. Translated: CASSAGTHANEQYF. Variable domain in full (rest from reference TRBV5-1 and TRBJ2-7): KAGVTQTPRYLIKTRGQQVTLSCSPISGHRSVSWYQQTPGQGLQFLFEYFSETQRNKGNFPGRFSGRQFSNSRSEMNVSTLELGDSALYLCASSAGTHANEQYFGPGTRLTVT.

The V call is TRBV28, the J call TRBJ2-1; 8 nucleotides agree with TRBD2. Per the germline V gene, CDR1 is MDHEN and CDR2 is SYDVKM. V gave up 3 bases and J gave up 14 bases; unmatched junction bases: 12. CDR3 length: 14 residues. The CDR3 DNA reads TGTGCCAGCAGTTTCTACGCGGGGGGCGATATTGAGTTCTTC. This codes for CASSFYAGGDIEFF.

The CDR3 loop is CASRGDRGFNQPQHF. In nucleotides, the CDR3 is TGTGCCAGCAGGGGGGACAGGGGGTTCAATCAGCCCCAGCATTTT. The genes are TRBV27 and TRBJ1-5; TRBD1 agrees at 11 bases. CDR1 is MNHEY, CDR2 SMNVEV, per germline (reference sequence). This CDR3 is 15 amino acids long. Trimming took 6 bases from V and 3 from J; bases not matched to a gene: 4.

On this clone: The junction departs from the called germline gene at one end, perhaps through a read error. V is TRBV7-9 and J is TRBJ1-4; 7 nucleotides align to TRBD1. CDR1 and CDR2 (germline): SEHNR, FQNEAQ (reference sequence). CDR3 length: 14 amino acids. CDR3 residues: CSSSPQGYGEKLFF. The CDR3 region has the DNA TGTTCCAGCAGCCCACAGGGGTACGGTGAAAAACTGTTTTTT.

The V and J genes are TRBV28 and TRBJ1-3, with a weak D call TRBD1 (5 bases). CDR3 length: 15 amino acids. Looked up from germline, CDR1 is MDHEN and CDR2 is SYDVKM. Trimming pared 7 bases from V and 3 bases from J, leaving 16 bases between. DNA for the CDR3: TGTGCCAGCAAGGATGGGGGGTCGGATGGAAACACCATATATTTT. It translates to CASKDGGSDGNTIYF.